The present T cell receptor (beta chain) was sequenced within a study of cytomegalovirus exposure and HLA in healthy donors. With respect to this clone: Its matching antigen is unknown.

The PCR was carried out with 60 Vbeta primers and 13 Jbeta primers. Some clones are missing from TCRdb's copy, which holds only in-frame ones; the method was immunoSEQ multiplex PCR. The sample lists some 140,000 clones, around 80% occurring once. Study-wide findings and caveats: The authors enumerated over 150 TCR beta chains as linked to cytomegalovirus. For cytomegalovirus status, the classifier reportedly gave diagnoses with high specificity and sensitivity.

This CDR3 has 14 amino acids. V was clipped by 5 bases and J by 7 bases, with 18 bases between them. Germline CDR1 and CDR2: SGDLS and YYNGEE. The genes are TRBV9 and TRBJ1-1; TRBD1 is a possible D gene (6 bases). What was sequenced was PBMCs. The sequence came from a man between 25 and 39 years old in good health. The CDR3 loop is CASRERTASDEAFF. The CDR3, as DNA: TGTGCCAGCAGGGAAAGGACAGCCAGCGATGAAGCTTTCTTT.